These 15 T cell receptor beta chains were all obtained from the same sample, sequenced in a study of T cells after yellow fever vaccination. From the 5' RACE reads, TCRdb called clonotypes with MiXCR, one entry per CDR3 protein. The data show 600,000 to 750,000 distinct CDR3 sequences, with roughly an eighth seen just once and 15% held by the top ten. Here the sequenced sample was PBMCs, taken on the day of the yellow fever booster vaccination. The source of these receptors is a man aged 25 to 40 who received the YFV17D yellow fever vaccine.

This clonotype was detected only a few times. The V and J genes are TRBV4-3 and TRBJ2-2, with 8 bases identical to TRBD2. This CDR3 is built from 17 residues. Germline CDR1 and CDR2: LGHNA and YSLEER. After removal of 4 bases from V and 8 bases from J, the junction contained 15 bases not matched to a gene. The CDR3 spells CASSPVLAGTLIGELFF. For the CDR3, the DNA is TGCGCCAGCAGCCCGGTTCTAGCGGGCACCCTTATTGGGGAGCTGTTTTTT.

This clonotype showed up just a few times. The CDR3 coding sequence is TGTGCCAGCAGCCCAACCCGCTCCTTAGTGAGGGGCTACACCTTC. Protein sequence: CASSPTRSLVRGYTF. The rearrangement links TRBV7-2 to TRBJ1-2; the D is unclear. Germline V gene lookup returns CDR1 SGHTA and CDR2 FQGNSA. Trimming took off 5 bases at V and 8 bases at J, with 21 bases between the two ends. This CDR3 spans 15 amino acids.

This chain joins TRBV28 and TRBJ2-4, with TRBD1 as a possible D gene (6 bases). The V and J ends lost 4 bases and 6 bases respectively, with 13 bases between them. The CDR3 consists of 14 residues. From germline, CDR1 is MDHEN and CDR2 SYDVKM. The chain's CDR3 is CASSSPVRGNIQYF. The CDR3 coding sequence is TGTGCCAGCAGTTCCCCGGTCAGGGGAAACATTCAGTACTTC. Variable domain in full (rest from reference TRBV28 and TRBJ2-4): DVKVTQSSRYLVKRTGEKVFLECVQDMDHENMFWYRQDPGLGLRLIYFSYDVKMKEKGDIPEGYSVSREKKERFSLILESASTNQTSMYLCASSSPVRGNIQYFGAGTRLSVL.

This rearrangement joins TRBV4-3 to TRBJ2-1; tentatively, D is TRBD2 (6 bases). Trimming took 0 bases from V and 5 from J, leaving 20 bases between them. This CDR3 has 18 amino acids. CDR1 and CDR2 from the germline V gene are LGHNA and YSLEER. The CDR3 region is CASSQDPSGAPSDNEQFF. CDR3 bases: TGCGCCAGCAGCCAAGATCCTTCGGGAGCCCCTAGCGACAATGAGCAGTTCTTC.

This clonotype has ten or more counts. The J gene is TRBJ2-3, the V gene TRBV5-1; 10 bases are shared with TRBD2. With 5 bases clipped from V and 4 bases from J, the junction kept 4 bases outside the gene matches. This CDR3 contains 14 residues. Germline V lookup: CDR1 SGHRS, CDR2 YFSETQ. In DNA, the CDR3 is TGCGCCAGCAGAGCGGGAGGGAACGCAGATACGCAGTATTTT. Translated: CASRAGGNADTQYF.

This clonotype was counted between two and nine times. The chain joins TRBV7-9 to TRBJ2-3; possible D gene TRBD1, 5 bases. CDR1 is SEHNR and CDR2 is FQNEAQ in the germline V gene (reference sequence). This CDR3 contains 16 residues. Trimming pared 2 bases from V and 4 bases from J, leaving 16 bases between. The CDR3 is CASSLRTGSVSDTQYF. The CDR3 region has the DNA TGTGCCAGCAGCTTAAGAACAGGCAGTGTATCAGATACGCAGTATTTT.

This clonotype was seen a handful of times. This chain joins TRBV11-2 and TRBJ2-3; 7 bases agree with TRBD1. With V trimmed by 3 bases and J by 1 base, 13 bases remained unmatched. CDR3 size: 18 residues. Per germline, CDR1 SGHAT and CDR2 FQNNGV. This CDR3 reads CASSFPRAVGQGTDTQYF. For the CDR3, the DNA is TGTGCCAGCAGCTTCCCCCGGGCGGTAGGACAGGGCACAGATACGCAGTATTTT.

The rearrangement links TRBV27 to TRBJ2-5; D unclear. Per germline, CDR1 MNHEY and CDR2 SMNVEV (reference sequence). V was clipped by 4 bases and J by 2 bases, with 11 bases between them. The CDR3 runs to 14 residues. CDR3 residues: CASSYGLSQETQYF. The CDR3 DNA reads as TGTGCCAGCAGTTACGGTCTGTCGCAAGAGACCCAGTACTTC.

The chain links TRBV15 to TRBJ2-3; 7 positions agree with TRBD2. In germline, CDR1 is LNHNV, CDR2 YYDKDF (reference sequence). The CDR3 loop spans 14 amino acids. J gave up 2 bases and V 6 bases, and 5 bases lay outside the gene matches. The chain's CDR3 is CATRGGRATDTQYF. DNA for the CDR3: TGTGCCACCAGAGGTGGGAGGGCCACAGATACGCAGTATTTT. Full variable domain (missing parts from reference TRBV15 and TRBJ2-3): DAMVIQNPRYQVTQFGKPVTLSCSQTLNHNVMYWYQQKSSQAPKLLFHYYDKDFNNEADTPDNFQSRRPNTSFCFLDIRSPGLGDTAMYLCATRGGRATDTQYFGPGTRLTVL.

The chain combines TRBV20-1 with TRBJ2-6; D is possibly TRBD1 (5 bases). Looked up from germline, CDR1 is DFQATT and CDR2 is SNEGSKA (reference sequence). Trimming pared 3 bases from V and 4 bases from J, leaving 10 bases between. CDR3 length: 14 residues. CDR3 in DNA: TGCAGTGCTAGCCAGGGAACGGGGGCCAACGTCCTGACTTTC. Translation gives CSASQGTGANVLTF.

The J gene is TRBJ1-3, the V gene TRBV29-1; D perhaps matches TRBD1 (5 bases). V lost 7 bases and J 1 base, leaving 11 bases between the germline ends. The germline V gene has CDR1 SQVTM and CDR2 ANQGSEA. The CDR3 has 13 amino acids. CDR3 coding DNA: TGCAGCGCCTTCGACAGATCTGGAAACACCATATATTTT. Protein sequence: CSAFDRSGNTIYF.

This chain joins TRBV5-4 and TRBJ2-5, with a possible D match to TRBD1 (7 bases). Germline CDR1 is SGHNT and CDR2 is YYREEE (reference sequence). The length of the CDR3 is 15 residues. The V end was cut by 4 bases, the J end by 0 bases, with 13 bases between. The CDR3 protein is CASSPAGQNQETQYF. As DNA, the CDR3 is TGTGCCAGCAGCCCCGCGGGACAGAACCAAGAGACCCAGTACTTC.

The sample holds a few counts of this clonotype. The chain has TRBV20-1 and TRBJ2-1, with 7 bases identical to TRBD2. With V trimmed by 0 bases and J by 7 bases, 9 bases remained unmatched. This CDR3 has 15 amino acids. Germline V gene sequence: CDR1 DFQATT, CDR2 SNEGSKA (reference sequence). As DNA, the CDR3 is TGCAGTGCTAGAGATCCGGCGGGAGCGCAAAATGAGCAGTTCTTC. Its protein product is CSARDPAGAQNEQFF.

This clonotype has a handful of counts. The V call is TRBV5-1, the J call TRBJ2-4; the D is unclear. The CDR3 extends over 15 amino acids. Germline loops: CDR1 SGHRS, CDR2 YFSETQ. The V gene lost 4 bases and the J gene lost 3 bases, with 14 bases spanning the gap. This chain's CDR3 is CASSDDSFGKNIQYF. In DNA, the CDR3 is TGCGCCAGCAGCGACGACTCCTTTGGCAAAAACATTCAGTACTTC.

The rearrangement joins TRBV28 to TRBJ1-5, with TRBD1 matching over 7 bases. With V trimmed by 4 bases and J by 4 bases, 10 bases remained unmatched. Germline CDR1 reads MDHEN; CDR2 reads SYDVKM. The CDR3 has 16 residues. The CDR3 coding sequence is TGTGCCAGCAGTTCAAACAGGGGTACAGAGAATCAGCCCCAGCATTTT. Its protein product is CASSSNRGTENQPQHF.